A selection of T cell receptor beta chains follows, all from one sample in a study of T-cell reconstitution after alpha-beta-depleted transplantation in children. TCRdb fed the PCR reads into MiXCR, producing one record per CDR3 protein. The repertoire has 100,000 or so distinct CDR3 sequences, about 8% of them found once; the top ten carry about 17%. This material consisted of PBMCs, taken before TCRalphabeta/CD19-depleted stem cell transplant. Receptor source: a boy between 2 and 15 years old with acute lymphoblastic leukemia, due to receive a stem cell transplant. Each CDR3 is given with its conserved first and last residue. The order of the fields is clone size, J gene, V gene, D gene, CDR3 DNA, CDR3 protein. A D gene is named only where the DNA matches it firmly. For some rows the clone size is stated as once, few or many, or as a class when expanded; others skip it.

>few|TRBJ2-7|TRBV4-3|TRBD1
TGCGCCAGCCAAGATGCCGGACAGGACGAGCAGTACTTC
CASQDAGQDEQYF
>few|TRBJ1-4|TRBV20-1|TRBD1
TGCAGTGCAGAGGGGGCGCGGACTAATGAAAAACTGTTTTTT
CSAEGARTNEKLFF
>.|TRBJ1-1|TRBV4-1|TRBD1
TGCGCCAGCAGCCAAGACCCCGTTGGACAGGGTGGGATTGAAGCTTTCTTT
CASSQDPVGQGGIEAFF
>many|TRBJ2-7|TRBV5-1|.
TGCGCCAGCAGCTTACAGGGACACCAGTCCTACGAGCAGTACTTC
CASSLQGHQSYEQYF
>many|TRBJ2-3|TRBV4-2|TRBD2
TGTGCCAGCAGCCCGCTCCGGACTAGCGGGGGCCTTAGCACAGATACGCAGTATTTT
CASSPLRTSGGLSTDTQYF
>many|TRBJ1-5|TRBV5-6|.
TGTGCCAGCAGCTTGGCCATCGGTCAGCCCCAGCATTTT
CASSLAIGQPQHF
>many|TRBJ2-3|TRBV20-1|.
TGCAGTGCCCCGGGGGCCAGCACAGATACGCAGTATTTT
CSAPGASTDTQYF
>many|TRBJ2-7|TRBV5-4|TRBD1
TGTGCCAGCAGCACAGGGGGCTACGAGCAGTACTTC
CASSTGGYEQYF
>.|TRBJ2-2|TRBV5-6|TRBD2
TGTGCCAGCAGCTTATTGGGACTAGCGGAAAACACCGGGGAGCTGTTTTTT
CASSLLGLAENTGELFF
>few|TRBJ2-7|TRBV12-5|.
TGTGCTAGTGGTTTGGTAAACGAGCAGTACTTC
CASGLVNEQYF
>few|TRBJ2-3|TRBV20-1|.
TGCAGTGCTAGTAAAGAAATCGGTAGCACAGATACGCAGTATTTT
CSASKEIGSTDTQYF
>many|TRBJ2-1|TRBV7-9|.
TGTGCCAGCAGCCAAACCATCGGGGTGAATGAGCAGTTCTTC
CASSQTIGVNEQFF
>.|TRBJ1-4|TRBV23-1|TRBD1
TGCGCCAGCAGTCCTCTACAGGGGAGCGATGAAAAACTGTTTTTT
CASSPLQGSDEKLFF
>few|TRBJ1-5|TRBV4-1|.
TGCGCCAGCAGCCAAGATCAGCCAGGAAGCAATCAGCCCCAGCATTTT
CASSQDQPGSNQPQHF
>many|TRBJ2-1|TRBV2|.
TGTGCCAGCAGTGAAAGCGGCCCCACTTCCTACAATGAGCAGTTCTTC
CASSESGPTSYNEQFF
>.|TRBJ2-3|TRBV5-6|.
TGTGCCAGCAGCTCCCTTCCTACTAGCACAGATACGCAGTATTTT
CASSSLPTSTDTQYF
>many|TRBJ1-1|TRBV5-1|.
TGCGCCAGCAGCTTGGTGAGTGGAAACACTGAAGCTTTCTTT
CASSLVSGNTEAFF
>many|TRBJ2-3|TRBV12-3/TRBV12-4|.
TGTGCCAGCAGTTTAGGAGGGAAGGAGGATACGCAGTATTTT
CASSLGGKEDTQYF
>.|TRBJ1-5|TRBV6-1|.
TGTGCCAGCAGTGAAGCGCTATACGGGGATCAGCCCCAGCATTTT
CASSEALYGDQPQHF